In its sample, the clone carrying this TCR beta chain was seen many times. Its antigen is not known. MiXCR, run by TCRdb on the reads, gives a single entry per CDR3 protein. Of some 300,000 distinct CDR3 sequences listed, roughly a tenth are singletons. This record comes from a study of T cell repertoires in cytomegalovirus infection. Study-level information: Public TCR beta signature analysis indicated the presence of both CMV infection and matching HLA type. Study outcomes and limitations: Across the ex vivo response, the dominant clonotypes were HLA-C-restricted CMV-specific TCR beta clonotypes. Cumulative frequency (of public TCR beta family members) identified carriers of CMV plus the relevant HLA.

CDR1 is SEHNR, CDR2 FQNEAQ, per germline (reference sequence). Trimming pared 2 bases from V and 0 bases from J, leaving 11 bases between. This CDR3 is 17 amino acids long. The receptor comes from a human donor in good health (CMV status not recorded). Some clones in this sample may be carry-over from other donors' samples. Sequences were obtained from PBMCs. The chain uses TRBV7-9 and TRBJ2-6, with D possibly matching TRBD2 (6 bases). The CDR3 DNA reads TGTGCCAGCAGCTTAAGCGGGTACAGCTCTGGGGCCAACGTCCTGACTTTC. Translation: CASSLSGYSSGANVLTF.